This paragraph reports one T cell receptor beta chain. The target antigen is unknown. The protocol was immunoSEQ multiplex PCR, while the TCRdb copy is restricted to in-frame clones and leaves out a portion. This sample has roughly 100,000 clones, with approximately 90% found just once. This CDR3 has 13 amino acids. Between the trimmed V and J ends, which lost 8 bases and 0 bases, there was a span of 11 bases. From germline, CDR1 is MDHEN and CDR2 SYDVKM. Time point described: cycle 4 day 1 (C4D1), after less than 7 weeks of nivolumab. No patient escaped relapse after autologous stem cell transplantation, and brentuximab vedotin exposure varied. The data were obtained in a study of PD-1 blockade in classical Hodgkin lymphoma. Study findings and constraints: CD8+ TCR diversity did not rise significantly by C4D1, unlike CD4+.

This TCR came from a human donor with classical Hodgkin lymphoma. The chain is built from TRBV28 and TRBJ2-7; D might be TRBD2 (6 bases). The specimen was peripheral blood mononuclear cells (PBMCs), collected before the fourth cycle of nivolumab. CDR3 coding DNA: TGTGCCAGCGCGGGGAGGAGCTCCTACGAGCAGTACTTC. Translated, it gives CASAGRSSYEQYF.